These 10 T cell receptor beta chains came from one sample sequenced in a study of blood T cell repertoires in COVID-19. Data came from immunoSEQ multiplex PCR; TCRdb stores just in-frame clones and leaves some out. Among around 250,000 clones listed, about 84% were seen once. Sequenced material: peripheral blood. The receptors originated from a man at least 80 years old with acute or convalescent COVID-19.

The chain has TRBV5-1 and TRBJ2-3, with D tentatively TRBD1 (6 bases). Germline lookup yields CDR1 SGHRS and CDR2 YFSETQ. The CDR3 loop spans 14 amino acids. V was trimmed by 0 bases and J by 4 bases, leaving 9 bases between them. The CDR3 nucleotides read TGCGCCAGCAGCTTGGGACAGGTTCCAGATACGCAGTATTTT. Amino acids: CASSLGQVPDTQYF.

The chain joins TRBV6-5 to TRBJ2-3, with 9 bases that match TRBD1. Germline lookup yields CDR1 MNHEY and CDR2 SVGAGI. Trimming removed 6 bases from V and 5 bases from J; junction bases left unmatched: 6. The CDR3 runs 14 residues. The CDR3 sequence is CASSRDRVIDTQYF. CDR3 in DNA: TGTGCCAGCAGCCGGGACAGGGTGATAGATACGCAGTATTTT.

The chain joins TRBV6-5 to TRBJ1-2, with 9 bases that match TRBD1. In germline, CDR1 is MNHEY, CDR2 SVGAGI. V gave up 6 bases and J gave up 6 bases; unmatched junction bases: 5. CDR3 length: 13 amino acids. The chain's CDR3 is CASRGQGFDGYTF. The CDR3, as DNA: TGTGCCAGCAGAGGACAGGGGTTCGATGGCTACACCTTC.

This CDR3 is CASSLVQVTNYGYTF. The CDR3 DNA is TGTGCCAGCAGCTTAGTTCAGGTCACCAACTATGGCTACACCTTC. The V and J genes are TRBV7-2 and TRBJ1-2; D is unresolved. The CDR3 totals 15 residues. Trimming took 1 base from V and 2 from J, leaving 11 bases between them. Per germline, CDR1 SGHTA and CDR2 FQGNSA. Full variable domain (remainder filled in from reference TRBV7-2 and TRBJ1-2): GAGVSQSPSNKVTEKGKDVELRCDPISGHTALYWYRQSLGQGLEFLIYFQGNSAPDKSGLPSDRFSAERTGGSVSTLTIQRTQQEDSAVYLCASSLVQVTNYGYTFGSGTRLTVV.

With respect to this clone: Germline and junction disagree at one end, which may indicate a read error. The V and J genes are TRBV11-3 and TRBJ1-1; D remains unclear. The CDR3 is 13 amino acids. Germline V gene sequence: CDR1 SGHNT, CDR2 YENEEA. The CDR3 DNA sequence: TGTGCCAGCAGCTTAGCACCATCAGGTCCACAGCTCTTT. Its protein product is CASSLAPSGPQLF.

Only one count was recorded for this clone. The chain combines TRBV7-2 with TRBJ2-1; possibly TRBD1 for D (5 bases). CDR3 length equals 16 residues. The V gene's germline CDR1 is SGHTA and CDR2 FQGNSA. The ends were cut back, 5 bases at V and 0 bases at J, with 14 bases in the middle. CDR3 nucleotide sequence: TGTGCCAGCAGCCCGTGGACATTAAGCTCCTACAATGAGCAGTTCTTC. Its translation: CASSPWTLSSYNEQFF.

This chain joins TRBV29-1 and TRBJ1-2, with D perhaps TRBD1 (5 bases). The CDR3 extends over 11 amino acids. Germline CDR1 is SQVTM and CDR2 is ANQGSEA. CDR3 amino acids: CGLEGIGGYTF. DNA of the CDR3: TGCGGATTGGAGGGGATAGGTGGCTACACCTTC.

The genes are TRBV2 and TRBJ2-7; TRBD2 is a possible D gene (5 bases). With 2 bases removed from V and 2 bases from J, the gap between germline ends came to 7 bases. CDR3 size: 13 residues. Germline V gene lookup returns CDR1 SNHLY and CDR2 FYNNEI. CDR3 sequence reads: CASSEIGTYEQYF. The CDR3 DNA reads as TGTGCCAGCAGTGAAATCGGGACCTACGAGCAGTACTTC.

The chain uses TRBV28 and TRBJ1-1; D perhaps matches TRBD1 (6 bases). V was cut by 8 bases and J by 8 bases, with 15 bases left in between. This CDR3 contains 12 residues. Germline V lookup: CDR1 MDHEN, CDR2 SYDVKM. The CDR3 bases are TGTGCCAGCCGCCTCAACCAGGGGGAAGCTTTCTTT. Its protein is CASRLNQGEAFF.

This clone was recorded only once. The chain uses TRBV7-9 and TRBJ2-5; 7 bases are shared with TRBD2. Germline V gives CDR1 SEHNR, CDR2 FQNEAQ (reference sequence). This CDR3 spans 16 amino acids. J lost 2 bases, V lost 1 base, and 7 bases had no gene match. CDR3 DNA: TGTGCCAGCAGCTTAGGGGACCGGGGGGAACAAGAGACCCAGTACTTC. It specifies CASSLGDRGEQETQYF.